Listed here are 17 T cell receptor beta chains from one sample, sequenced in a study of Tregs in tolerant kidney transplant recipients. The nonmyeloablative bone marrow transplants came from related graft donors, with transient mixed chimerism. TCRdb's table, derived via immunoSEQ multiplex PCR, lists solely in-frame clones and lacks some. Its table lists 25,000 to 40,000 clones. Source: CD4+ T cells from blood (PBMCs), taken 24 months after the transplant. The receptor source for this set is a human patient who received a combined kidney and bone marrow transplant. The graft donor may have given rise to some T cells.

For this clone: The sequenced fragment ends 3 residues before the CDR3 boundary, so the rest is inferred from the germline J gene. V is TRBV30 and J is TRBJ1-3, with D maybe TRBD1 (6 bases). The CDR3 loop spans 13 amino acids. Germline CDR1 and CDR2: GTSNPN and SVGIG (reference sequence). Trimming took 5 bases from V and 4 from J, leaving 12 bases between them. Incomplete CDR3 DNA: TGTGCCTGGGCCAGGGGAAAGGGAAACACC. This encodes CAWARGKGNT. The full CDR3 protein reads CAWARGKGNTIYF. Full variable domain (missing parts from reference TRBV30 and TRBJ1-3): SQTIHQWPATLVQPVGSPLSLECTVEGTSNPNLYWYRQAAGRGLQLLFYSVGIGQISSEVPQNLSASRPQDRQFILSSKKLLLSDSGFYLCAWARGKGNTIYFGEGSWLTVV.

On this clone itself: The DNA ends 3 residues before the CDR3 does, and the rest of the CDR3 is filled in from the germline J gene. The chain carries TRBV2 and TRBJ2-1, with TRBD2 matching 9 bases. Unmatched junction bases numbered 11, after V lost 6 bases and J lost 8 bases. The V gene's germline CDR1 is SNHLY and CDR2 FYNNEI. The CDR3 length is 15 residues. Incomplete CDR3 DNA: TGTGCCAGCAGGCGACTAGCGGCCATGAGTGATGAG. Translating gives CASRRLAAMSDE. The complete CDR3 sequence is CASRRLAAMSDEQFF.

Incomplete CDR3 DNA: TGTGCCAGTAGCTCTCGGACAGGGGGTTATGGC. This sequence encodes CASSSRTGGYG. The whole CDR3 sequence reads CASSSRTGGYGYTF. This rearrangement joins TRBV19 to TRBJ1-2, with 10 nucleotides matching TRBD1. With the read ending 3 residues before the CDR3 end, the germline J gene is used to fill in that end. V lost 6 bases to trimming and J lost 5 bases; unmatched junction nucleotides: 6. The CDR3 runs to 14 residues. Germline V gene sequence: CDR1 LNHDA, CDR2 SQIVND (reference sequence).

Of note for this clone: Sequencing ends 3 residues short of the CDR3 end; the germline J gene provides the rest. V and J are TRBV4-1 and TRBJ2-1, with 7 positions matching TRBD2. Germline V lookup: CDR1 MGHRA, CDR2 YSYEKL. The CDR3 covers 16 residues. The J segment lost 0 bases and the V segment lost 1 base, leaving 3 bases of the junction unmatched. The DNA read from the CDR3 is TGCGCCAGCAGCCAAGCGTGGGGGGGCTCCTACAATGAG. This encodes CASSQAWGGSYNE. The entire CDR3 reads CASSQAWGGSYNEQFF.

Worth noting for this clone: The CDR3 goes on 3 residues after the read ends, and that part is filled in from the germline J gene. The chain links TRBV18 to TRBJ2-1; D not resolved. Germline CDR1 is KGHSH and CDR2 is LQKENI. The CDR3 spans 15 residues. The germline V and J ends were trimmed by 3 bases and 0 bases, with 9 bases remaining between them. The CDR3 protein is CASSPSQSSYNEQFF. Partial CDR3 DNA: TGTGCCAGCTCACCTTCCCAGTCCTCCTACAATGAG. The full variable domain, completed using reference TRBV18 and TRBJ2-1, is NAGVMQNPRHLVRRRGQEARLRCSPMKGHSHVYWYRQLPEEGLKFMVYLQKENIIDESGMPKERFSAEFPKEGPSILRIQQVVRGDSAAYFCASSPSQSSYNEQFFGPGTRLTVL.

About this clone itself: One end of the junction is discordant with germline, which a read error may explain. The read ends 3 residues shy of where the CDR3 ends; the end is completed using the germline J gene. The V call is TRBV4-2, the J call TRBJ2-1; 12 nucleotides line up with TRBD2. Germline V gives CDR1 LGHNA, CDR2 YNFKEQ. This CDR3 spans 16 amino acids. The part of the CDR3 DNA that was read is TGCGCCAGCAGCCAAGGACTAGCGGGATTCTACAATGAG. Translated, it gives CASSQGLAGFYNE. The complete CDR3 reads CASSQGLAGFYNEQFF.

Note on this clone: Coverage ceases 3 residues before the CDR3 finishes, and the germline J gene fills in the end. This rearrangement joins TRBV20-1 to TRBJ1-5; the match to TRBD1 covers 8 bases. CDR1 and CDR2 (germline): DFQATT, SNEGSKA (reference sequence). The CDR3 is made up of 17 amino acids. J was trimmed by 1 base and V by 5 bases; bases with no gene match: 13. CDR3 DNA, as far as it was read: TGCAGTGCTTCCCCGACAGGGGAGGTCCGGAGCAATCAGCCC. Its translation is CSASPTGEVRSNQP. In full, the CDR3 reads CSASPTGEVRSNQPQHF.

With regard to this clone: The CDR3 end lies 3 residues beyond the end of the read and is filled in from the germline J gene. The chain links TRBV18 to TRBJ2-7; 9 bases line up with TRBD2. This CDR3 is built from 17 residues. Germline CDR1 and CDR2: KGHSH and LQKENI. J lost 0 bases, V lost 2 bases, and 8 bases had no gene match. CDR3 amino acids: CASSPGLAGLSSYEQYF. The DNA read from the CDR3 is TGTGCCAGCTCACCAGGCCTAGCGGGGCTCAGCTCCTACGAG. The variable domain in full, with the rest retrieved from reference TRBV18 and TRBJ2-7, is NAGVMQNPRHLVRRRGQEARLRCSPMKGHSHVYWYRQLPEEGLKFMVYLQKENIIDESGMPKERFSAEFPKEGPSILRIQQVVRGDSAAYFCASSPGLAGLSSYEQYFGPGTRLTVT.

Details on this clone: Sequencing ends 3 residues short of the CDR3 end; the germline J gene provides the rest. The chain links TRBV20-1 to TRBJ2-7; 7 bases agree with TRBD2. CDR1 and CDR2 (germline): DFQATT, SNEGSKA (reference sequence). J gave up 6 bases and V 6 bases, and 8 bases lay outside the gene matches. This CDR3 is 12 amino acids long. The CDR3 bases that were read are TGCAGTGCCACTAGCGCGTCTGGCGAG. Protein: CSATSASGE. The whole CDR3 region reads CSATSASGEQYF.

Note on this clone: Sequencing ends 3 residues short of the CDR3 end; the germline J gene provides the rest. This chain joins TRBV20-1 and TRBJ2-3; 7 bases match TRBD1. Germline V lookup: CDR1 DFQATT, CDR2 SNEGSKA (reference sequence). V shed 6 bases, J shed 2 bases, and the junction held 11 bases outside the gene matches. The CDR3 contains 15 residues. CDR3: CSANRDSLYTDTQYF. CDR3 DNA (partial): TGCAGTGCAAACCGGGACAGCCTTTACACAGATACG.

Comment on this clone: Sequencing ends 3 residues short of the CDR3 end; the germline J gene provides the rest. The chain carries TRBV20-1 and TRBJ1-1, with 8 bases identical to TRBD1. V shed 5 bases and J 2 bases; nucleotides not matched to a gene: 4. The germline gives CDR1 DFQATT, CDR2 SNEGSKA (reference sequence). The CDR3 consists of 13 residues. The CDR3 DNA, read in part, is TGCAGTGCTCGCAGGGGGCAAAACACTGAA. Its protein is CSARRGQNTE. Given in full, the CDR3 is CSARRGQNTEAFF.

Comment on this clone: Read coverage stops 3 residues before the CDR3 terminus; the germline J gene supplies the remainder. The chain employs TRBV16 and TRBJ2-7; D is perhaps TRBD2 (5 bases). Germline V gene lookup returns CDR1 KGHSY and CDR2 FQNENV. The V gene lost 4 bases and the J gene lost 6 bases, with 19 bases spanning the gap. This CDR3 is built from 15 residues. CDR3 sequence reads: CASSRLYQRPVEQYF. Incomplete CDR3 DNA: TGTGCCAGCAGCCGTCTGTACCAGCGGCCCGTCGAG.

As regards this clone: The missing CDR3 end, 3 residues past where the read stops, is filled in from the germline J gene. V usage is TRBV30 and J usage is TRBJ2-2, with D perhaps TRBD1 (6 bases). From germline, CDR1 is GTSNPN and CDR2 SVGIG (reference sequence). With 0 bases removed from V and 7 bases from J, the gap between germline ends came to 12 bases. CDR3 length equals 14 residues. CDR3 amino acids: CAWSVQSGVGELFF. CDR3 DNA (partial): TGTGCCTGGAGTGTACAATCAGGGGTCGGGGAG.

In the case of this clone: The read terminates 3 residues before the CDR3 end, so the remaining end is supplied by the germline J gene. The J gene is TRBJ2-1, the V gene TRBV20-1, with 11 bases that match TRBD2. The germline V gene encodes CDR1 DFQATT and CDR2 SNEGSKA (reference sequence). The CDR3 totals 16 residues. Losses at the gene ends were 0 bases for V and 3 bases for J; bases not matched to a gene: 4. CDR3 sequence reads: CSARDSGTSGYNEQFF. CDR3 DNA (partial): TGCAGTGCTAGAGATTCCGGGACTAGCGGCTACAATGAG.

Of note for this clone: The read terminates 3 residues ahead of where the CDR3 ends, so the germline J gene completes it. The chain is built from TRBV7-3 and TRBJ2-7; 10 bases line up with TRBD1. The junction had 17 bases not matched to a gene; V was cut back by 1 base and J by 5 bases. Germline V gene data show CDR1 as SGHTA and CDR2 as FQGTGA. There are 19 residues in the CDR3. The chain's CDR3 is CASSLNGAGDRGKRDEQYF. The part of the CDR3 DNA that was read is TGTGCCAGCAGCTTAAATGGAGCTGGGGACAGGGGTAAAAGAGACGAG.

As to this clone: The read ends 3 residues before the CDR3 terminus; that terminus is restored from the germline J gene. The V gene is TRBV5-1, the J gene TRBJ2-3, with D maybe TRBD1 (7 bases). Germline V gene lookup returns CDR1 SGHRS and CDR2 YFSETQ. This CDR3 is built from 18 residues. V was clipped by 5 bases and J by 1 base, with 23 bases between them. Incomplete CDR3 DNA: TGCGCCAGCAGTTACAGGGGACGGAGGGACCGAGGCACAGATACG. Its protein product is CASSYRGRRDRGTDT. The CDR3 reads in full as CASSYRGRRDRGTDTQYF.

CDR3 DNA, as far as it was read: TGTGCCAGCAGAATCTCCAGGGTCGCAGAGACC. Its protein product is CASRISRVAET. The entire CDR3 protein is CASRISRVAETQYF. This chain joins TRBV7-2 and TRBJ2-5; D possibly corresponds to TRBD1 (5 bases). Read data end 3 residues before the CDR3 end; the end is taken from the germline J gene. CDR3 length equals 14 residues. Trimming removed 6 bases from V and 4 bases from J, with 15 bases in between. From germline, CDR1 is SGHTA and CDR2 FQGNSA.